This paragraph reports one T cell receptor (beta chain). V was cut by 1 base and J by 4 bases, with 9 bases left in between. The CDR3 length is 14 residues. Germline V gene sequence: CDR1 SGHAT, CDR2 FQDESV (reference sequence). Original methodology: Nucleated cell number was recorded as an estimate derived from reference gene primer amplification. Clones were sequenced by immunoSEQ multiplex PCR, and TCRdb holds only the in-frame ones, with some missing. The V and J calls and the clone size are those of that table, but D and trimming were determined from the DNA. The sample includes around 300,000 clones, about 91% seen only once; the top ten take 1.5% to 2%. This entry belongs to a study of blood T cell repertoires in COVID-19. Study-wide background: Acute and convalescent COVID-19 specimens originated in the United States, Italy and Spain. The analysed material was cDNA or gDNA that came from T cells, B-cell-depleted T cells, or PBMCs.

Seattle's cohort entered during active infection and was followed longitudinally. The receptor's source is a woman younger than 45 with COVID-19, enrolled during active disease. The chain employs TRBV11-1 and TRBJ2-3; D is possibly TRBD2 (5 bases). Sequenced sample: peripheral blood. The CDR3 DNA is TGTGCCAGCAGCTTAGAGCTCGGGGCAGATACGCAGTATTTT. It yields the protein CASSLELGADTQYF.